A selection of T cell receptor beta chains follows, all from one sample in a study of vaccination and CD4 T cells after COVID-19. TCRdb re-called the PCR reads through MiXCR, storing one row per CDR3 protein. The sample has some 21,000 distinct CDR3 sequences, about 50% seen once. These receptors have no identified antigens. The source material was CD4+ T cells from blood, cultured in vitro. The receptors come from a human donor who had recovered from COVID-19. Both conserved end residues are part of each CDR3. Fields, in order: D gene, V gene, J gene, clone size, CDR3 protein, CDR3 DNA. D genes are given only for firm matches. Part of the rows lack a size; the others show once, few, many or a class for expanded clones.

>.|TRBV7-2|TRBJ2-3|.
CASSLGGRDTQYF
TGTGCCAGCAGCTTAGGAGGAAGAGATACGCAGTATTTT
>.|TRBV12-1|TRBJ2-7|.
CASPMTSGRYPSYEQYF
TGTGCCAGCCCCATGACTAGCGGGAGGTACCCTTCCTACGAGCAGTACTTC
>.|TRBV28|TRBJ1-5|few
CASSFGIRTGSGNQPQHF
TGTGCCAGCAGTTTCGGGATTAGAACGGGGTCGGGCAATCAGCCCCAGCATTTT
>TRBD2|TRBV10-1|TRBJ2-3|once
CASSEFRPGLGTDTQYF
TGCGCCAGCAGTGAGTTTAGACCGGGACTAGGCACAGATACGCAGTATTTT
>TRBD2|TRBV20-1|TRBJ2-3|.
CSARDWASGSADTQYF
TGCAGTGCTAGAGATTGGGCTAGCGGGAGCGCAGATACGCAGTATTTT
>.|TRBV10-3|TRBJ1-5|.
CAISEGGGSNQPQHF
TGTGCCATCAGCGAGGGAGGGGGGAGCAATCAGCCCCAGCATTTT
>TRBD1|TRBV6-1|TRBJ1-2|few
CASSEVPTGALGYGYTF
TGTGCCAGCAGTGAAGTTCCCACAGGGGCGCTTGGGTATGGCTACACCTTC
>.|TRBV28|TRBJ1-5|.
CASSFRGYQPQHF
TGTGCCAGCAGTTTCCGGGGGTACCAGCCCCAGCATTTT
>.|TRBV7-9|TRBJ1-4|.
CASSDGQLATNEKLFF
TGTGCCAGCAGTGATGGCCAACTAGCAACTAATGAAAAACTGTTTTTT
>TRBD1|TRBV3-1|TRBJ1-1|.
CASSRQGQRTEAFF
TGTGCCAGCAGCCGACAGGGCCAGCGGACTGAAGCTTTCTTT
>.|TRBV2|TRBJ2-7|.
CASTWETTIYEQYF
TGTGCCAGTACTTGGGAGACTACAATCTACGAGCAGTACTTC
>TRBD1|TRBV6-1|TRBJ2-7|few
CASSGAGTGDYEQYF
TGTGCCAGCAGTGGCGCCGGGACAGGGGACTACGAGCAGTACTTC
>.|TRBV5-8|TRBJ1-5|.
CASRFSPNQPQHF
TGTGCCAGCAGGTTTAGTCCTAATCAGCCCCAGCATTTT
>.|TRBV7-2|TRBJ1-6|.
CASSSQVSPLHF
TGTGCCAGCAGCTCCCAAGTGTCACCCCTCCACTTT
>.|TRBV20-1|TRBJ1-3|.
CSARSSSDGNTIYF
TGCAGTGCTAGATCTTCCTCGGACGGAAACACCATATATTTT
>.|TRBV20-1|TRBJ2-7|.
CSASANTGTSAGEQYF
TGCAGTGCTAGCGCCAATACCGGGACTTCCGCGGGGGAGCAGTACTTC
>.|TRBV12-3/TRBV12-4|TRBJ2-3|.
CASRDVRSDTQYF
TGTGCCAGCAGAGATGTTAGGTCCGATACGCAGTATTTT
>TRBD2|TRBV28|TRBJ2-3|once
CASRSSGRARADTQYF
TGTGCCAGCAGGTCTAGCGGGAGGGCCCGGGCAGATACGCAGTATTTT
>.|TRBV6-1|TRBJ1-5|few
CASSQTRSGQPQHF
TGTGCCAGCAGTCAGACCCGGAGTGGTCAGCCCCAGCATTTT
>TRBD1|TRBV2|TRBJ1-6|.
CASSGPPTGKTSPLHF
TGTGCCAGCAGTGGACCCCCGACAGGGAAGACTTCACCCCTCCACTTT
>.|TRBV9|TRBJ1-1|.
CASSPRAEAFF
TGTGCCAGCAGCCCAAGAGCTGAAGCTTTCTTT
>TRBD1|TRBV19|TRBJ1-6|.
CASSRTGVYSPLHF
TGTGCCAGTAGTAGGACAGGGGTTTACTCACCCCTCCACTTT
>.|TRBV20-1|TRBJ1-6|few
CSAPLGRADNSPLHF
TGCAGTGCTCCTCTTGGGAGGGCGGACAATTCACCCCTCCACTTT
>.|TRBV2|TRBJ1-5|few
CASRRTGSNQPQHF
TGTGCCAGCAGGAGGACGGGGAGCAATCAGCCCCAGCATTTT
>.|TRBV11-2|TRBJ2-5|.
CASSFGETQYF
TGTGCCAGCAGCTTCGGAGAGACCCAGTACTTC
>TRBD1|TRBV5-5|TRBJ1-2|.
CASREGQPNYGYTF
TGTGCCAGCAGAGAGGGACAGCCAAACTATGGCTACACCTTC
>.|TRBV20-1|TRBJ2-7|.
CSALTDQSSYEQYF
TGCAGTGCTTTAACGGACCAGAGCTCCTACGAGCAGTACTTC
>.|TRBV6-5|TRBJ1-2|.
CASSFRRGAVSYGYTF
TGTGCCAGCAGTTTTCGCCGGGGGGCAGTGAGCTATGGCTACACCTTC
>TRBD2|TRBV7-9|TRBJ2-1|.
CASSSGLAGGKKGNEQFF
TGTGCCAGCAGCTCCGGACTAGCGGGAGGGAAAAAGGGGAATGAGCAGTTCTTC
>.|TRBV24-1|TRBJ1-1|.
CATGEEGREAFF
TGTGCCACCGGCGAGGAGGGGAGGGAAGCTTTCTTT
>.|TRBV5-5|TRBJ2-1|few
CASSLAGRENEQFF
TGTGCCAGCAGCTTGGCAGGCAGGGAAAATGAGCAGTTCTTC
>.|TRBV6-5|TRBJ2-6|.
CASSYRPSRTGANVLTF
TGTGCCAGCAGTTACCGGCCATCCCGTACTGGGGCCAACGTCCTGACTTTC
>TRBD2|TRBV14|TRBJ2-3|.
CASSHTSGGALATQYF
TGTGCCAGCAGCCATACTAGCGGGGGGGCCTTGGCTACGCAGTATTTT
>.|TRBV6-1|TRBJ1-2|once
CASRQTVRYGYTF
TGTGCCAGCAGACAAACAGTTCGGTATGGCTACACCTTC
>TRBD1|TRBV9|TRBJ1-5|once
CASSATGGENQPQHF
TGTGCCAGCAGCGCAACAGGGGGCGAGAATCAGCCCCAGCATTTT
>TRBD1|TRBV5-1|TRBJ2-5|.
CASSRQGQETQYF
TGCGCCAGCAGCCGACAGGGCCAAGAGACCCAGTACTTC
>TRBD1|TRBV7-9|TRBJ1-2|.
CAGGLSGTGPKGYTF
TGTGCCGGCGGCTTGTCCGGGACAGGGCCTAAGGGCTACACCTTC
>TRBD2|TRBV6-2/TRBV6-3|TRBJ2-1|.
CASSRSGTRVYNEQFF
TGTGCCAGCAGCAGGTCCGGGACTAGAGTCTACAATGAGCAGTTCTTC
>.|TRBV6-5|TRBJ1-2|few
CASSYYRRGYGYTF
TGTGCCAGCAGTTATTACAGGCGCGGGTATGGCTACACCTTC
>TRBD1|TRBV27|TRBJ2-3|.
CAHINEQGRVTQYF
TGTGCCCATATTAACGAACAGGGGCGGGTTACGCAGTATTTT
>.|TRBV24-1|TRBJ2-3|.
CATSDLRLASTDTQYF
TGTGCCACCAGTGATTTGCGCCTAGCTAGCACAGATACGCAGTATTTT
>TRBD2|TRBV7-9|TRBJ2-1|.
CASSPVGSGRSGVNEQFF
TGTGCCAGCAGCCCTGTCGGTAGCGGGAGATCTGGGGTCAATGAGCAGTTCTTC
>.|TRBV7-8|TRBJ2-1|.
CASSLFLLSNNEQFF
TGTGCCAGCAGCTTATTTCTCCTCTCGAACAATGAGCAGTTCTTC
>TRBD1|TRBV20-1|TRBJ2-7|.
CSAPAGGPRYEQYF
TGCAGTGCTCCTGCAGGGGGCCCACGCTACGAGCAGTACTTC
>TRBD2|TRBV11-2|TRBJ2-3|once
CASSLVGTTPTDTQYF
TGTGCCAGCAGCTTAGTCGGGACTACACCCACAGATACGCAGTATTTT
>TRBD1|TRBV7-9|TRBJ2-3|.
CASGRDSLRPSTDTQYF
TGTGCCAGCGGCCGGGACAGCCTTCGACCTTCCACAGATACGCAGTATTTT